Listed below are T cell receptor beta chains from one sample, sequenced in a study of T cells in Graves' hyperthyroidism and ophthalmopathy. TCRdb analysed the multiplex PCR reads with MiXCR anew, one entry per CDR3 protein. The table has 500,000 to 800,000 distinct CDR3 sequences, nearly 45% seen once. The source material was peripheral blood or thyroid tissue (not recorded which). These receptors were obtained from an adult man with Graves' disease, either hyperthyroidism or ophthalmopathy (not recorded which). CDR3s include the opening cysteine and the closing phenylalanine or tryptophan. Each record gives: V gene, J gene, D gene, clone size, CDR3 DNA, CDR3 protein. A D gene is named only where the DNA matches it firmly. Not every row has a clone size; where given, it reads once, few, many or a size class.

v_call: TRBV7-9; j_call: TRBJ2-7; d_call: TRBD2; clone_size: -; cdr3_nt: TGTGCCAGCAGCTTAGCACTAGCGGAGGCTGGCTACGAGCAGTACTTC; cdr3_aa: CASSLALAEAGYEQYF
v_call: TRBV9; j_call: TRBJ1-4; d_call: -; clone_size: once; cdr3_nt: TGTGCCAGCAGCGTTGAAGAGTCCTCGACTCCAAAACTGTTTTTT; cdr3_aa: CASSVEESSTPKLFF
v_call: TRBV10-3; j_call: TRBJ2-7; d_call: TRBD1; clone_size: few; cdr3_nt: TGTGCCAGCAGGTCCGGGACAGTCTCCTACGAGCAGTACTTC; cdr3_aa: CASRSGTVSYEQYF
v_call: TRBV7-9; j_call: TRBJ1-2; d_call: -; clone_size: many; cdr3_nt: TGTGCCAGCAGCTTAGACCTCAACTATGGCTACACCTTC; cdr3_aa: CASSLDLNYGYTF
v_call: TRBV7-4; j_call: TRBJ1-6; d_call: TRBD1; clone_size: -; cdr3_nt: TGTGCCAGCAGCCGATCTAGGGGACAGTATAATTCACCCCTCCACTTT; cdr3_aa: CASSRSRGQYNSPLHF
v_call: TRBV19; j_call: TRBJ1-6; d_call: -; clone_size: many; cdr3_nt: TGTGCCAGTAGTACGCCCGGACAGCTCTCCTCACCCCTCCACTTT; cdr3_aa: CASSTPGQLSSPLHF
v_call: TRBV7-2; j_call: TRBJ2-2; d_call: TRBD2; clone_size: few; cdr3_nt: TGTGCCAGCAGCTTGGGACTAGCGGAGAACACCGGGGAGCTGTTTTTT; cdr3_aa: CASSLGLAENTGELFF
v_call: TRBV7-9; j_call: TRBJ1-2; d_call: -; clone_size: -; cdr3_nt: TGTGCCAGCAGCTGGGACGGCTACACCTTC; cdr3_aa: CASSWDGYTF
v_call: TRBV6-1; j_call: TRBJ2-7; d_call: -; clone_size: -; cdr3_nt: TGTGCCAGCAGCCAATTGGGGATAGCGGAATCCTACGAGCAGTACTTC; cdr3_aa: CASSQLGIAESYEQYF
v_call: TRBV7-9; j_call: TRBJ2-5; d_call: TRBD2; clone_size: many; cdr3_nt: TGTGCCAGCAGCTCCGCGGGACTAGCGTCGGGAAAGACCCAGTACTTC; cdr3_aa: CASSSAGLASGKTQYF
v_call: TRBV7-9; j_call: TRBJ1-1; d_call: -; clone_size: many; cdr3_nt: TGTGCCAGCAGCGCGGACAGCCAGGCTTTCTTT; cdr3_aa: CASSADSQAFF
v_call: TRBV12-3/TRBV12-4; j_call: TRBJ1-4; d_call: -; clone_size: -; cdr3_nt: TGTGCCAGCAGTTTACGGGGCCTAAATGAAAAACTGTTTTTT; cdr3_aa: CASSLRGLNEKLFF
v_call: TRBV10-3; j_call: TRBJ1-2; d_call: TRBD1; clone_size: once; cdr3_nt: TGTGCCATCGGGGGACAGCTCTATGGCTACACCTTC; cdr3_aa: CAIGGQLYGYTF
v_call: TRBV7-9; j_call: TRBJ1-4; d_call: -; clone_size: -; cdr3_nt: TGTGCCAGCAGCATAGATGGGGGAAGTACCGATAGTGAAAAACTGTTTTTT; cdr3_aa: CASSIDGGSTDSEKLFF
v_call: TRBV2; j_call: TRBJ1-2; d_call: -; clone_size: many; cdr3_nt: TGTGCCAGCAGTGTCAGGTACCAGTCGGATGGCTACACCTTC; cdr3_aa: CASSVRYQSDGYTF
v_call: TRBV7-2; j_call: TRBJ1-2; d_call: -; clone_size: few; cdr3_nt: TGTGCCAGCAGCTTAGCTACCCGGGACTGGCCGGTTGGCTACACCTTC; cdr3_aa: CASSLATRDWPVGYTF
v_call: TRBV12-3/TRBV12-4; j_call: TRBJ1-6; d_call: -; clone_size: -; cdr3_nt: TGTGCCAGCAGTCTAGGTGGAACCTCTGGATCACCCCTCCACTTT; cdr3_aa: CASSLGGTSGSPLHF
v_call: TRBV6-1; j_call: TRBJ1-6; d_call: TRBD1; clone_size: -; cdr3_nt: TGTGCCAGCAGTGGGGGGACAGGCAATTCACCCCTCCACTTT; cdr3_aa: CASSGGTGNSPLHF
v_call: TRBV7-9; j_call: TRBJ1-5; d_call: TRBD1; clone_size: many; cdr3_nt: TGTGCCAGCAGCTGGGACAGTAGCAATCAGCCCCAGCATTTT; cdr3_aa: CASSWDSSNQPQHF
v_call: TRBV10-3; j_call: TRBJ1-1; d_call: -; clone_size: many; cdr3_nt: TGTGCCATAGGCAGGGGCGCTGAAGCTTTCTTT; cdr3_aa: CAIGRGAEAFF
v_call: TRBV10-3; j_call: TRBJ1-3; d_call: -; clone_size: -; cdr3_nt: TGTGCCAGCAGTTACGCACAGGACATAAGCAACACCATATATTTT; cdr3_aa: CASSYAQDISNTIYF
v_call: TRBV20-1; j_call: TRBJ1-4; d_call: -; clone_size: many; cdr3_nt: TGCAGTGCGCCACAGGGAGGCGAAAAACTGTTTTTT; cdr3_aa: CSAPQGGEKLFF
v_call: TRBV9; j_call: TRBJ1-4; d_call: -; clone_size: -; cdr3_nt: TGTGCCAGCAGCCCCCAAGGGGTCGCTAATGAAAAACTGTTTTTT; cdr3_aa: CASSPQGVANEKLFF
v_call: TRBV29-1; j_call: TRBJ1-1; d_call: -; clone_size: many; cdr3_nt: TGCAGCGTAACCGGGGACTCGGGGTCTGAAGCTTTCTTT; cdr3_aa: CSVTGDSGSEAFF
v_call: TRBV24-1; j_call: TRBJ2-5; d_call: -; clone_size: many; cdr3_nt: TGTGCCACCAGTGATTCCGCGAAGGAGACCCAGTACTTC; cdr3_aa: CATSDSAKETQYF
v_call: TRBV25-1; j_call: TRBJ1-6; d_call: -; clone_size: -; cdr3_nt: TGTGCCAGCAGTGAACGCGGCAGTTCCAATTCACCCCTCCACTTT; cdr3_aa: CASSERGSSNSPLHF
v_call: TRBV20-1; j_call: TRBJ2-5; d_call: TRBD1; clone_size: once; cdr3_nt: TGCAGTGCTAGAGATCCGCCGAGACAGGGGAAAGAGACCCAGTACTTC; cdr3_aa: CSARDPPRQGKETQYF
v_call: TRBV28; j_call: TRBJ1-5; d_call: -; clone_size: -; cdr3_nt: TGTGCCAGCAGCTTAGGAGGTGCAGGGAGCGGACCCGATCAGCCCCAGCATTTT; cdr3_aa: CASSLGGAGSGPDQPQHF